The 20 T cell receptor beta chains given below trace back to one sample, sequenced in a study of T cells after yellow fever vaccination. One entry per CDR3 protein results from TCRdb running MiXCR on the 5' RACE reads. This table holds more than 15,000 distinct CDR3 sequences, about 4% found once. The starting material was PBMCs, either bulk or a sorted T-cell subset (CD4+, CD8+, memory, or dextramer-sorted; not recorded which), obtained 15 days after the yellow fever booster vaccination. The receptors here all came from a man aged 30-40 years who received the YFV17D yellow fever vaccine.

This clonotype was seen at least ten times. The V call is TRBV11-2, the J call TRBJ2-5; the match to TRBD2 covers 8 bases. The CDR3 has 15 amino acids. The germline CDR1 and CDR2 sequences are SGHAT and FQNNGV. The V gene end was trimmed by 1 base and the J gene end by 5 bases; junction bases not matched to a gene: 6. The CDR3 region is CASSLASGLRETQYF. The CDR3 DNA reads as TGTGCCAGCAGCTTAGCTAGCGGGCTACGGGAGACCCAGTACTTC.

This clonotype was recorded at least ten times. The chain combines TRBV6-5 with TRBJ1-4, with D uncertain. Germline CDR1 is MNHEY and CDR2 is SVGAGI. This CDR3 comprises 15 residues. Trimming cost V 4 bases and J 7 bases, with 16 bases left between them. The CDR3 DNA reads TGTGCCAGCAGTTCCGGAGGTCCCTACGGTGAAAAACTGTTTTTT. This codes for CASSSGGPYGEKLFF.

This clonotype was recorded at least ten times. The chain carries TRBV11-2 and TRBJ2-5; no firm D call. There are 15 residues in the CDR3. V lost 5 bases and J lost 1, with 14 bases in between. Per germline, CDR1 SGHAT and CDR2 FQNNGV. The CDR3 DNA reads TGTGCCAGCAGCCCATGGTCGGGCATCCAAGAGACCCAGTACTTC. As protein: CASSPWSGIQETQYF. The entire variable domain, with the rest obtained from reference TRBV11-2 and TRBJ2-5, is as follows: EAGVAQSPRYKIIEKRQSVAFWCNPISGHATLYWYQQILGQGPKLLIQFQNNGVVDDSQLPKDRFSAERLKGVDSTLKIQPAKLEDSAVYLCASSPWSGIQETQYFGPGTRLLVL.

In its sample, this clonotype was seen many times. CDR3 nucleotides: TGCAGTGCTAGAGACTGGGACAGCTCCATCTCCTACGAGCAGTACTTC. It translates to CSARDWDSSISYEQYF. The gene calls are TRBV20-1 and TRBJ2-7; 7 nucleotides line up with TRBD1. Germline loops: CDR1 DFQATT, CDR2 SNEGSKA (reference sequence). The V gene end was trimmed by 0 bases and the J gene end by 0 bases; junction bases not matched to a gene: 8. The CDR3 runs to 16 residues.

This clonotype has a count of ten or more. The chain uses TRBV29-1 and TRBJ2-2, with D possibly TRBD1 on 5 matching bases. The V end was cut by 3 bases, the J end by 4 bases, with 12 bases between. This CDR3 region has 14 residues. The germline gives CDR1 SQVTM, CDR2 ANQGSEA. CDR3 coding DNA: TGCAGCGTTGACCCAGGGTCGGGCACCGGGGAGCTGTTTTTT. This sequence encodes CSVDPGSGTGELFF.

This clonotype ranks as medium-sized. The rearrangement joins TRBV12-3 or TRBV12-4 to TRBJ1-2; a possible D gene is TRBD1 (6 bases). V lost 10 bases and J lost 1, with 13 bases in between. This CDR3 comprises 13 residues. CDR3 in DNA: TGTGCCACCGATAGGACAGATAACTATGGCTACACCTTC. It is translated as CATDRTDNYGYTF.

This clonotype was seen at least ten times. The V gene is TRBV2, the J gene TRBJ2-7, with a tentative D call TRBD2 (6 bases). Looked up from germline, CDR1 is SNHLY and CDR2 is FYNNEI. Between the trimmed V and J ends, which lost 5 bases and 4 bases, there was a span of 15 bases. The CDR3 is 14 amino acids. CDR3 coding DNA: TGTGCCAGCAGTTCTAGCGAATTCCTATACGAGCAGTACTTC. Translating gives CASSSSEFLYEQYF.

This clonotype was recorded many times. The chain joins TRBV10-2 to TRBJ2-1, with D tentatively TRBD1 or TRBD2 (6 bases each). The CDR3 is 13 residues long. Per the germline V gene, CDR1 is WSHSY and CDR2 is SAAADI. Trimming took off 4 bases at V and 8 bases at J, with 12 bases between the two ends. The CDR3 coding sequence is TGCGCCAGCAGTGGACTAGGGGGGCATGAGCAGTTCTTC. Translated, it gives CASSGLGGHEQFF.

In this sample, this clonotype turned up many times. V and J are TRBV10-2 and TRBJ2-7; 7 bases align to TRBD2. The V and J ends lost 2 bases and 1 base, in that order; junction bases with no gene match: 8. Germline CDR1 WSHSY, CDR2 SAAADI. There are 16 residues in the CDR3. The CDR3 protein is CASSEGGTIESYEQYF. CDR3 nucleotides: TGCGCCAGCAGTGAGGGTGGGACTATCGAATCCTACGAGCAGTACTTC.

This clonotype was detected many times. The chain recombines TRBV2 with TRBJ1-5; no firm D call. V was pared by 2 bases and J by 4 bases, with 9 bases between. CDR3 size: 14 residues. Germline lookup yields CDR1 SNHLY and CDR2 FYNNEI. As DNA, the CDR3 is TGTGCCAGCAGTGAATATTTGGGGAATCAGCCCCAGCATTTT. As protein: CASSEYLGNQPQHF. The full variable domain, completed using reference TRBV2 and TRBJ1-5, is EPEVTQTPSHQVTQMGQEVILRCVPISNHLYFYWYRQILGQKVEFLVSFYNNEISEKSEIFDDQFSVERPDGSNFTLKIRSTKLEDSAMYFCASSEYLGNQPQHFGDGTRLSIL.

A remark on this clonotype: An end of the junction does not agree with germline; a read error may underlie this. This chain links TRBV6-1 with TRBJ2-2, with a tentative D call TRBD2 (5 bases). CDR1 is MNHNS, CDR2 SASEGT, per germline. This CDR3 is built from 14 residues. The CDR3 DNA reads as TGTGCCAGCAACGAAAGGGTGACCACCGGGAAGCTGTTTTTT. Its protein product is CASNERVTTGKLFF.

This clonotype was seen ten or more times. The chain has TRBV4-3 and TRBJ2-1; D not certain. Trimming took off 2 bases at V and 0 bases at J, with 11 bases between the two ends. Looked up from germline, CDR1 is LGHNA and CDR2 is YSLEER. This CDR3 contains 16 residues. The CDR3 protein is CASSQLVRSSYNEQFF. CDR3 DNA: TGCGCCAGCAGCCAACTAGTAAGGAGCTCCTACAATGAGCAGTTCTTC.

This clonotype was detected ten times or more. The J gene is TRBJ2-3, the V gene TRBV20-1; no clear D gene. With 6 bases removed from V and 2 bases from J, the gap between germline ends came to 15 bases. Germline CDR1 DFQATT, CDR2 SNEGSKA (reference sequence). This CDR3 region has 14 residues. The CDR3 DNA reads TGCAGTGCCCTACTTGCTACTACCACAGATACGCAGTATTTT. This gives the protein CSALLATTTDTQYF.

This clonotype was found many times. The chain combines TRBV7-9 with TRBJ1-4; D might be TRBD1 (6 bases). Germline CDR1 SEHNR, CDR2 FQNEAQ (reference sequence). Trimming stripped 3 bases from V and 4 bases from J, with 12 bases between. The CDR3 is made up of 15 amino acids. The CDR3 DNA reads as TGTGCCAGCAGCTTTAACAGGGCTGGTAATGAAAAACTGTTTTTT. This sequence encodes CASSFNRAGNEKLFF.

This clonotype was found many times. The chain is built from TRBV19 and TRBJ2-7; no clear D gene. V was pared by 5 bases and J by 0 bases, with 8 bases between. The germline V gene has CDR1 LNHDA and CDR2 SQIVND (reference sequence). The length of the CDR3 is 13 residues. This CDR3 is CASSAGASYEQYF. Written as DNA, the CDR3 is TGTGCCAGTAGTGCCGGTGCCTCCTACGAGCAGTACTTC.

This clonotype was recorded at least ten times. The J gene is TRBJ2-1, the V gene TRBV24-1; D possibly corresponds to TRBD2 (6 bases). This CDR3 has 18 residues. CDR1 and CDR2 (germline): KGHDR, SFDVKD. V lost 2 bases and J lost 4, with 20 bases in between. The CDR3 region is CATSDSGLFSPFYNEQFF. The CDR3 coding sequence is TGTGCCACCAGTGATTCGGGACTCTTTAGCCCATTTTACAATGAGCAGTTCTTC.

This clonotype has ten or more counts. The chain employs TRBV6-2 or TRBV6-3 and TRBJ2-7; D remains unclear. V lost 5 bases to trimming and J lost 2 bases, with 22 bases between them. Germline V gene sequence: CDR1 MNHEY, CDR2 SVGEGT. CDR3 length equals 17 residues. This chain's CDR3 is CASSLSWIATRTYEQYF. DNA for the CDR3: TGTGCCAGCAGTCTCTCATGGATCGCGACCAGAACCTACGAGCAGTACTTC.

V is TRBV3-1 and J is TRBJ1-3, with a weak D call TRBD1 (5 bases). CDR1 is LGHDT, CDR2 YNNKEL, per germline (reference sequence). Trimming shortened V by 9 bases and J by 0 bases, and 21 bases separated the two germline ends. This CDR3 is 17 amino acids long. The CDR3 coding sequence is TGTGCCAGTAGCACCCTCGTGGGGCCGACCTCTGGAAACACCATATATTTT. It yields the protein CASSTLVGPTSGNTIYF.

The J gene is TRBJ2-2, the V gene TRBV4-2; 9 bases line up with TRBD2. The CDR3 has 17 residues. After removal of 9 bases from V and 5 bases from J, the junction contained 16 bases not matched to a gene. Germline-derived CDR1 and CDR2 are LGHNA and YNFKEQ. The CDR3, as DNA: TGTGCCAGGGGCCGAGGGATTAGCGGGAGCGGGACCGGGGAGCTGTTTTTT. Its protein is CARGRGISGSGTGELFF.

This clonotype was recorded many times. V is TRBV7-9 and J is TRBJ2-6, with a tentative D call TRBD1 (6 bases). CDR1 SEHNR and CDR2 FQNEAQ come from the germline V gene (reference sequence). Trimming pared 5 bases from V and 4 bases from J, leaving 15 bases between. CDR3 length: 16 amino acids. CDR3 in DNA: TGTGCCAGCAGCCCAACAGGGCCTTTAGGGGCCAACGTCCTGACTTTC. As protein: CASSPTGPLGANVLTF.